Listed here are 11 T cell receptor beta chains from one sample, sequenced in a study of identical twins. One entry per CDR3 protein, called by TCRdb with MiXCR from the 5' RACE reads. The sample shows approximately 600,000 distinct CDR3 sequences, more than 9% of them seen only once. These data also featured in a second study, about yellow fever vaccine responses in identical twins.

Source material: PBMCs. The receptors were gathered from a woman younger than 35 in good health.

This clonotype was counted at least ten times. Written as DNA, the CDR3 is TGCAGCGTTGAGGGGACTAGCGGGGGGGTTAACATTCAGTACTTC. This sequence encodes CSVEGTSGGVNIQYF. The chain couples TRBV29-1 to TRBJ2-4, with 16 bases lining up with TRBD2. Germline-derived CDR1 and CDR2 are SQVTM and ANQGSEA. Losses at the gene ends were 3 bases for V and 7 bases for J; bases not matched to a gene: 3. The CDR3 is made up of 15 amino acids.

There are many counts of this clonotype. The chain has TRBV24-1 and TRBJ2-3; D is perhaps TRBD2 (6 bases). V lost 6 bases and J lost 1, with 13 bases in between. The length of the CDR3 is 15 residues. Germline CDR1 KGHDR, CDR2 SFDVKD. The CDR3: CATSQWTGGTDTQYF. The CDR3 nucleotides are TGTGCCACCAGTCAGTGGACGGGAGGCACAGATACGCAGTATTTT.

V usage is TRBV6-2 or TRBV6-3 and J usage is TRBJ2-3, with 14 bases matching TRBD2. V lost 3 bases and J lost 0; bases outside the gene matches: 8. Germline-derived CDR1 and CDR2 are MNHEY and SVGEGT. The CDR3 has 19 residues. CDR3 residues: CASSYTMGLAGASTDTQYF. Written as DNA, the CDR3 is TGTGCCAGCAGTTATACGATGGGACTAGCGGGGGCCAGCACAGATACGCAGTATTTT.

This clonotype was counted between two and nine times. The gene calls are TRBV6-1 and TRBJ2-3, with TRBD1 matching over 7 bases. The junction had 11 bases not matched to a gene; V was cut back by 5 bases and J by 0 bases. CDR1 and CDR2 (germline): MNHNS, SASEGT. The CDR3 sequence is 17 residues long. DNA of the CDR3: TGTGCCAGCAGTCCCCCCCGCGAGGGGGCGAGCACAGATACGCAGTATTTT. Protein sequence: CASSPPREGASTDTQYF.

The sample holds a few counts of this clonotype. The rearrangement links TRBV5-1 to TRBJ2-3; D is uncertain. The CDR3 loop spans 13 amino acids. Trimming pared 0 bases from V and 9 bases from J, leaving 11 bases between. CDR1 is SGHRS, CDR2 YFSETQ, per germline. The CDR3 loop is CASSLDSTSTQYF. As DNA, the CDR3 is TGCGCCAGCAGCTTGGACTCCACCAGCACGCAGTATTTT.

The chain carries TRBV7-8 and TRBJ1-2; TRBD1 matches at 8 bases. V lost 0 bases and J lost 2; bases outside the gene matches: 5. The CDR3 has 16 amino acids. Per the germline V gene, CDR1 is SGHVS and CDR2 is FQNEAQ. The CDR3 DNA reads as TGTGCCAGCAGCTTAGCTCAGGGGGCATTAAACTATGGCTACACCTTC. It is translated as CASSLAQGALNYGYTF. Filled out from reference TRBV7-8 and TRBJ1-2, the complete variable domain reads GAGVSQSPRYKVAKRGQDVALRCDPISGHVSLFWYQQALGQGPEFLTYFQNEAQLDKSGLPSDRFFAERPEGSVSTLKIQRTQQEDSAVYLCASSLAQGALNYGYTFGSGTRLTVV.

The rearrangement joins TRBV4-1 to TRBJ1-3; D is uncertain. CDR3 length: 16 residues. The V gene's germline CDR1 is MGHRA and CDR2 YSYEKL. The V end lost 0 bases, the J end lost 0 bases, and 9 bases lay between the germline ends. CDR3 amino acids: CASSQDQHLSGNTIYF. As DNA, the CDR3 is TGCGCCAGCAGCCAAGATCAACATCTCTCTGGAAACACCATATATTTT.

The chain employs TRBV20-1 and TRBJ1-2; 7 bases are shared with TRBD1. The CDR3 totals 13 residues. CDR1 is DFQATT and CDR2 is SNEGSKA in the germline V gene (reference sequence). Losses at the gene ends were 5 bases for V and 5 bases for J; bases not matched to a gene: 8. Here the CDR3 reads CSAGSDRAYGYTF. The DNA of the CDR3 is TGCAGTGCTGGGTCTGACAGGGCTTATGGCTACACCTTC.

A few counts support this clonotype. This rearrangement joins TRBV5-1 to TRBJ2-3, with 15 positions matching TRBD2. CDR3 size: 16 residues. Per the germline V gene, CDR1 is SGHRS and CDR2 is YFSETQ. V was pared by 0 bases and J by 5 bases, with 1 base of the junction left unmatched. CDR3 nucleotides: TGCGCCAGCAGCTTGGCGGGACTAGCGGGAGGAGATACGCAGTATTTT. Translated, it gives CASSLAGLAGGDTQYF.

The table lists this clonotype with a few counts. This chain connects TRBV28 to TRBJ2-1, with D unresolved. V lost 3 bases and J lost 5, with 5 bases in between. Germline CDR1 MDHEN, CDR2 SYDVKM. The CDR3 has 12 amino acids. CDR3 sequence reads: CASSFFNNEQFF. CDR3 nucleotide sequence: TGTGCCAGCAGTTTCTTCAACAATGAGCAGTTCTTC.

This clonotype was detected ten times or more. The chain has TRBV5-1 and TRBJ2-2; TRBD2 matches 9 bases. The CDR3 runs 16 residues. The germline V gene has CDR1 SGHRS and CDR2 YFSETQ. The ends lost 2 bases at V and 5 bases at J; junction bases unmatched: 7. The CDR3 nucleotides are TGCGCCAGCAGCTTAAAAGCGGGAGGTCTTACCGGGGAGCTGTTTTTT. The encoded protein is CASSLKAGGLTGELFF.